This T cell receptor (beta chain) was obtained from a study of T cells in Graves' hyperthyroidism and ophthalmopathy. Study findings and constraints: Most expanded thyroid clonotypes above 0.001 recurred in blood. Before onset, by a median of around 6.1 months, the model predicted ophthalmopathy.

The CDR3 regions of TCR beta were amplified from RNA transcripts. Carried out on the TCR CDR3, a first-round RT-PCR used the HTBI primer set. TCRdb recomputed calls from the multiplex PCR reads with MiXCR, one row per CDR3 protein. Here the sample spans approximately 870,000 distinct CDR3 sequences, 38% being singletons. PBMCs were collected from a roughly 9.7 ml volume of fresh peripheral blood. This clonotype was counted between two and nine times. No antigen is known for it. The CDR3 has 15 amino acids. With V trimmed by 2 bases and J by 9 bases, 11 bases remained unmatched. Sequences were obtained from blood. V and J are TRBV12-3 or TRBV12-4 and TRBJ1-2; 8 bases are shared with TRBD1. The receptor was derived from a man aged 18-30 years with Graves' hyperthyroidism. The chain's CDR3 is CASSLPDRDQVSYTF. In DNA form, the CDR3 reads TGTGCCAGCAGTTTACCGGACAGGGATCAAGTCAGCTACACCTTC.